The 8 T cell receptor beta chains below were found in one sample sequenced in a study of T cell repertoires in cytomegalovirus infection. TCRdb reprocessed the reads via MiXCR and lists one record per CDR3 protein. The sample holds roughly 800,000 distinct CDR3 sequences; approximately 32% are singletons and the top ten take around 14%. No antigens are known for them. The material was cultured CD8+ T cells from PBMCs, obtained from culture after CMV antigen stimulation. Every receptor here comes from a human donor in good health (CMV status not recorded). Some clones in this sample may be carry-over from other donors' samples.

The CDR3 bases are TGTGCCAGCTGGTGGGCCTCGGGCGAGGGATTACTGGAGTGGGATGGCTACACCTTC. This codes for CASWWASGEGLLEWDGYTF. J is TRBJ1-2 and V is TRBV7-2; D not certain. The CDR3 runs to 19 residues. Germline CDR1 reads SGHTA; CDR2 reads FQGNSA. V dropped 8 bases and J dropped 6 bases, with 34 bases sitting between them.

This clonotype was seen many times. The chain couples TRBV6-1 to TRBJ2-7; D gene unclear. The CDR3 runs to 14 residues. V lost 2 bases, J lost 7 bases, and 15 bases lay in between. Germline loops: CDR1 MNHNS, CDR2 SASEGT. The CDR3 region has the DNA TGTGCCAGCAGTGAATCAACAGCCTGGGGAGAGCAGTACTTC. Protein: CASSESTAWGEQYF.

The chain uses TRBV10-1 and TRBJ1-1; 8 nucleotides match TRBD1. The germline CDR1 and CDR2 sequences are WNHNN and SYGVQD (reference sequence). The CDR3 contains 15 residues. V gave up 4 bases and J gave up 4 bases; unmatched junction bases: 8. The CDR3 here is CASSAPGTGPTEAFF. The CDR3 coding sequence is TGCGCCAGCAGTGCGCCCGGGACAGGCCCCACTGAAGCTTTCTTT.

This rearrangement joins TRBV4-3 to TRBJ2-1; 7 nucleotides agree with TRBD2. The germline V gene has CDR1 LGHNA and CDR2 YSLEER. The CDR3 is 16 residues long. V lost 0 bases, J lost 4 bases, and 6 bases stayed unmatched. The CDR3 sequence: CASSQDEPGGYNEQFF. The CDR3 region has the DNA TGCGCCAGCAGCCAAGATGAACCCGGGGGGTACAATGAGCAGTTCTTC.

The chain employs TRBV27 and TRBJ1-2; D possibly corresponds to TRBD1 (6 bases). From germline, CDR1 is MNHEY and CDR2 SMNVEV (reference sequence). V lost 6 bases and J 1 base, leaving 9 bases between the germline ends. This CDR3 region has 13 residues. CDR3 residues: CASRMGHNYGYTF. In nucleotides, the CDR3 is TGTGCCAGCAGGATGGGACATAACTATGGCTACACCTTC.

This chain joins TRBV25-1 and TRBJ2-3; D is possibly TRBD1 or TRBD2 (5 bases each). This CDR3 is 14 amino acids long. V lost 5 bases and J lost 5, with 14 bases in between. The germline CDR1 and CDR2 sequences are MGHDK and SYGVNS. CDR3: CASSPPGTKDTQYF. The CDR3 DNA reads as TGTGCCAGCAGTCCCCCCGGGACGAAAGATACGCAGTATTTT. The whole variable domain, remainder taken from reference TRBV25-1 and TRBJ2-3, is EADIYQTPRYLVIGTGKKITLECSQTMGHDKMYWYQQDPGMELHLIHYSYGVNSTEKGDLSSESTVSRIRTEHFPLTLESARPSHTSQYLCASSPPGTKDTQYFGPGTRLTVL.

This clonotype was detected once. The chain couples TRBV15 to TRBJ2-5; 8 positions match TRBD2. The CDR3 length is 17 residues. Trimming took 0 bases from V and 1 from J; bases not matched to a gene: 7. CDR1 and CDR2 (germline): LNHNV, YYDKDF (reference sequence). The CDR3 coding sequence is TGTGCCACCAGCAGAGATGAGGGAGCGGGGGCCCAAGAGACCCAGTACTTC. Translation gives CATSRDEGAGAQETQYF. The variable domain in full, completed from reference TRBV15 and TRBJ2-5, reads DAMVIQNPRYQVTQFGKPVTLSCSQTLNHNVMYWYQQKSSQAPKLLFHYYDKDFNNEADTPDNFQSRRPNTSFCFLDIRSPGLGDTAMYLCATSRDEGAGAQETQYFGPGTRLLVL.

This clonotype was counted at least ten times. The J gene is TRBJ2-7, the V gene TRBV27, with a weak D call TRBD1 (6 bases). Between the trimmed V and J ends, which lost 5 bases and 2 bases, there was a span of 16 bases. CDR1 is MNHEY and CDR2 is SMNVEV in the germline V gene (reference sequence). CDR3 size: 15 residues. The CDR3 loop is CASSPRGSLTYEQYF. As DNA, the CDR3 is TGTGCCAGCAGTCCAAGGGGGTCTTTGACCTACGAGCAGTACTTC.